This is a list of T cell receptor beta chains from one sample in a study of blood T cell repertoires in COVID-19. This table comes from immunoSEQ multiplex PCR, and its TCRdb copy is limited to in-frame clones, with some not included. The data hold around 340,000 clones, with 88% observed a single time. The sequenced sample was PBMCs or T cells enriched from blood (not recorded which). These receptors were obtained from a woman aged 30 to 39 who had been exposed to COVID-19. The CDR3 runs from the conserved cysteine through the conserved F or W. The D gene is left open where the match is weak. Clone size is not always given. Where it is, it says once, few, many or a class for expanded clones.

j_call: TRBJ2-1; d_call: -; clone_size: few; v_call: TRBV4-1; cdr3_aa: CASSRDNEQFF; cdr3_nt: TGCGCCAGCAGTCGGGACAATGAGCAGTTCTTC
j_call: TRBJ2-3; d_call: -; clone_size: -; v_call: TRBV5-5; cdr3_aa: CASSYRQSTDTQYF; cdr3_nt: TGTGCCAGCAGCTATAGACAGTCCACAGATACGCAGTATTTT
j_call: TRBJ2-1; d_call: TRBD2; clone_size: -; v_call: TRBV10-1; cdr3_aa: CASSGGLTGTRAYNEQFF; cdr3_nt: TGCGCCAGCAGTGGGGGCCTTACCGGGACTAGAGCCTACAATGAGCAGTTCTTC
j_call: TRBJ2-1; d_call: TRBD1; clone_size: -; v_call: TRBV7-9; cdr3_aa: CASSPEGGRPSLRYNEQFF; cdr3_nt: TGTGCCAGCAGCCCCGAAGGGGGCAGGCCGTCATTACGTTACAATGAGCAGTTCTTC
j_call: TRBJ1-2; d_call: TRBD1; clone_size: -; v_call: TRBV2; cdr3_aa: CASRADREYGYTF; cdr3_nt: TGTGCCAGCAGGGCCGACAGGGAGTATGGCTACACCTTC
j_call: TRBJ2-7; d_call: TRBD2; clone_size: -; v_call: TRBV6-5; cdr3_aa: CASSYGLAGGTYEQYF; cdr3_nt: TGTGCCAGCAGTTATGGACTAGCGGGAGGTACCTACGAGCAGTACTTC
j_call: TRBJ1-6; d_call: TRBD1; clone_size: -; v_call: TRBV3-1/TRBV3-2; cdr3_aa: CASSQEDRENSPLHF; cdr3_nt: TGTGCCAGCAGCCAAGAGGACAGGGAAAATTCACCCCTCCACTTT
j_call: TRBJ2-2; d_call: -; clone_size: -; v_call: TRBV18; cdr3_aa: CASSPRLQGTGELFF; cdr3_nt: TGTGCCAGCTCACCCCGTCTACAGGGAACCGGGGAGCTGTTTTTT
j_call: TRBJ2-2; d_call: -; clone_size: -; v_call: TRBV7-9; cdr3_aa: CASSRGTVNTGELFF; cdr3_nt: TGTGCCAGCAGCCGCGGGACGGTAAACACCGGGGAGCTGTTTTTT
j_call: TRBJ1-1; d_call: TRBD1; clone_size: -; v_call: TRBV29-1; cdr3_aa: CSAIRGQYTEAFF; cdr3_nt: TGCAGCGCTATAAGGGGACAGTACACTGAAGCTTTCTTT
j_call: TRBJ2-7; d_call: -; clone_size: -; v_call: TRBV11-3; cdr3_aa: CASSPRSGTPPEQYF; cdr3_nt: TGTGCCAGCAGCCCAAGATCCGGGACACCTCCCGAGCAGTACTTC
j_call: TRBJ1-1; d_call: -; clone_size: -; v_call: TRBV7-9; cdr3_aa: CASTLEDTEAFF; cdr3_nt: TGTGCCAGCACCCTGGAGGACACTGAAGCTTTCTTT
j_call: TRBJ2-1; d_call: -; clone_size: -; v_call: TRBV11-2; cdr3_aa: CASSLGSREQFF; cdr3_nt: TGTGCCAGCAGCTTAGGAAGTCGGGAGCAGTTCTTC
j_call: TRBJ2-7; d_call: TRBD2; clone_size: -; v_call: TRBV18; cdr3_aa: CASSPPSGSAYEQYF; cdr3_nt: TGTGCCAGCTCACCCCCTAGCGGGTCTGCCTACGAGCAGTACTTC
j_call: TRBJ2-1; d_call: TRBD1; clone_size: -; v_call: TRBV13; cdr3_aa: CASSSDRASYNEQFF; cdr3_nt: TGTGCCAGCAGCTCGGACAGGGCCTCCTACAATGAGCAGTTCTTC
j_call: TRBJ2-1; d_call: TRBD2; clone_size: -; v_call: TRBV27; cdr3_aa: CASRISGSPYNEQFF; cdr3_nt: TGTGCCAGCAGGATCAGCGGGAGCCCCTACAATGAGCAGTTCTTC
j_call: TRBJ1-1; d_call: -; clone_size: -; v_call: TRBV25-1; cdr3_aa: CASSSGGVAFF; cdr3_nt: TGTGCCAGCAGTTCCGGGGGGGTGGCTTTCTTT
j_call: TRBJ1-2; d_call: -; clone_size: -; v_call: TRBV5-4; cdr3_aa: CASRSDIYANYGYTF; cdr3_nt: TGTGCCAGCAGGTCGGACATCTATGCTAACTATGGCTACACCTTC
j_call: TRBJ2-7; d_call: -; clone_size: -; v_call: TRBV12-3/TRBV12-4; cdr3_aa: CASKRHSSYEQYF; cdr3_nt: TGTGCCAGCAAACGACACTCCTCCTACGAGCAGTACTTC
j_call: TRBJ2-1; d_call: TRBD2; clone_size: once; v_call: TRBV7-3; cdr3_aa: CASSLALTSGISGEQFF; cdr3_nt: TGTGCCAGCAGCTTAGCCCTGACTAGCGGGATAAGCGGTGAGCAGTTCTTC
j_call: TRBJ2-2; d_call: TRBD1; clone_size: once; v_call: TRBV20-1; cdr3_aa: CSASFPRGQGNTGELFF; cdr3_nt: TGCAGTGCTAGTTTCCCCCGTGGACAGGGGAACACCGGGGAGCTGTTTTTT
j_call: TRBJ2-7; d_call: -; clone_size: -; v_call: TRBV9; cdr3_aa: CASSVGSGRDPYEQYF; cdr3_nt: TGTGCCAGCAGCGTAGGCAGCGGGCGGGATCCCTACGAGCAGTACTTC
j_call: TRBJ1-1; d_call: -; clone_size: -; v_call: TRBV12-3/TRBV12-4; cdr3_aa: CASRSNTEAFF; cdr3_nt: TGTGCCAGCCGGTCAAACACTGAAGCTTTCTTT
j_call: TRBJ1-2; d_call: -; clone_size: -; v_call: TRBV28; cdr3_aa: CASSLSGGWYGYTF; cdr3_nt: TGTGCCAGCAGTTTAAGCGGGGGTTGGTATGGCTACACCTTC
j_call: TRBJ1-1; d_call: -; clone_size: -; v_call: TRBV6-5; cdr3_aa: CASSYSRGGGEAFF; cdr3_nt: TGTGCCAGCAGTTACTCTAGAGGGGGGGGTGAAGCTTTCTTT
j_call: TRBJ1-1; d_call: -; clone_size: -; v_call: TRBV5-6; cdr3_aa: CASSLGMGGMNTEAFF; cdr3_nt: TGTGCCAGCAGCTTGGGAATGGGGGGAATGAACACTGAAGCTTTCTTT
j_call: TRBJ1-5; d_call: TRBD1; clone_size: -; v_call: TRBV19; cdr3_aa: CASKNRDRGDQPQHF; cdr3_nt: TGTGCCAGTAAAAACCGGGACAGAGGGGATCAGCCCCAGCATTTT
j_call: TRBJ2-6; d_call: -; clone_size: -; v_call: TRBV28; cdr3_aa: CASSLPVSGANVLTF; cdr3_nt: TGTGCCAGCAGTTTACCGGTTAGTGGGGCCAACGTCCTGACTTTC
j_call: TRBJ1-1; d_call: -; clone_size: -; v_call: TRBV5-1; cdr3_aa: CASRGGYMNTEAFF; cdr3_nt: TGCGCCAGCAGGGGGGGATACATGAACACTGAAGCTTTCTTT
j_call: TRBJ2-5; d_call: -; clone_size: -; v_call: TRBV27; cdr3_aa: CASSPRVGETQYF; cdr3_nt: TGTGCCAGCAGTCCCAGGGTTGGGGAGACCCAGTACTTC
j_call: TRBJ2-3; d_call: TRBD2; clone_size: -; v_call: TRBV7-8; cdr3_aa: CASSLAGGRPDTQYF; cdr3_nt: TGTGCCAGCAGCTTGGCGGGAGGGCGCCCAGATACGCAGTATTTT
j_call: TRBJ1-5; d_call: TRBD1; clone_size: -; v_call: TRBV19; cdr3_aa: CASSANRGEPQHF; cdr3_nt: TGTGCCAGTAGTGCGAACAGGGGTGAGCCCCAGCATTTT
j_call: TRBJ2-5; d_call: -; clone_size: -; v_call: TRBV4-2; cdr3_aa: CASSQASSGETQYF; cdr3_nt: TGTGCCAGCAGCCAAGCGTCCTCGGGGGAGACCCAGTACTTC
j_call: TRBJ2-3; d_call: -; clone_size: once; v_call: TRBV29-1; cdr3_aa: CSVAGLLTDTQYF; cdr3_nt: TGCAGCGTTGCAGGGCTACTCACAGATACGCAGTATTTT
j_call: TRBJ1-2; d_call: TRBD1; clone_size: few; v_call: TRBV4-2; cdr3_aa: CASSQDKGAGPYGYTF; cdr3_nt: TGTGCCAGCAGCCAAGATAAGGGGGCTGGACCCTATGGCTACACCTTC
j_call: TRBJ1-1; d_call: TRBD1; clone_size: -; v_call: TRBV28; cdr3_aa: CASSSTGGGYTEAFF; cdr3_nt: TGTGCCAGCAGTTCTACAGGGGGGGGATACACTGAAGCTTTCTTT
j_call: TRBJ2-4; d_call: TRBD1; clone_size: -; v_call: TRBV28; cdr3_aa: CASSFLGQGELAKNIQYF; cdr3_nt: TGTGCCAGCAGTTTTCTCGGGCAGGGGGAATTAGCCAAAAACATTCAGTACTTC
j_call: TRBJ1-1; d_call: TRBD1; clone_size: -; v_call: TRBV7-2; cdr3_aa: CASSPRRDRFGDTEAFF; cdr3_nt: TGTGCCAGCAGCCCCCGGCGGGACAGGTTCGGGGACACTGAAGCTTTCTTT
j_call: TRBJ2-2; d_call: -; clone_size: -; v_call: TRBV12-3/TRBV12-4; cdr3_aa: CASSHSTGELFF; cdr3_nt: TGTGCCAGCAGTCATTCCACCGGGGAGCTGTTTTTT
j_call: TRBJ2-7; d_call: -; clone_size: -; v_call: TRBV7-8; cdr3_aa: CASSLARKNPGQYF; cdr3_nt: TGTGCCAGCAGCTTAGCGCGGAAGAACCCCGGGCAGTACTTC
j_call: TRBJ1-4; d_call: TRBD1; clone_size: -; v_call: TRBV30; cdr3_aa: CAWSRGGGEKLFF; cdr3_nt: TGTGCCTGGAGTCGAGGGGGCGGCGAAAAACTGTTTTTT
j_call: TRBJ2-7; d_call: -; clone_size: -; v_call: TRBV5-1; cdr3_aa: CASSLNPGVSYEQYF; cdr3_nt: TGCGCCAGCAGCTTGAACCCAGGGGTCTCCTACGAGCAGTACTTC
j_call: TRBJ2-7; d_call: TRBD2; clone_size: few; v_call: TRBV5-1; cdr3_aa: CASSSGLAGGPSYEQYF; cdr3_nt: TGCGCCAGCAGCTCGGGACTAGCGGGAGGGCCCTCCTACGAGCAGTACTTC
j_call: TRBJ2-1; d_call: -; clone_size: -; v_call: TRBV29-1; cdr3_aa: CSVVWGDYYNEQFF; cdr3_nt: TGCAGCGTTGTCTGGGGGGATTACTACAATGAGCAGTTCTTC
j_call: TRBJ1-3; d_call: -; clone_size: once; v_call: TRBV21-1; cdr3_aa: CASSKGEAQARYWNTIYF; cdr3_nt: TGTGCCAGCAGCAAAGGAGAAGCCCAGGCTCGTTATTGGAACACCATATATTTT
j_call: TRBJ2-3; d_call: TRBD2; clone_size: -; v_call: TRBV7-6; cdr3_aa: CASSLEVAGGPTDTQYF; cdr3_nt: TGTGCCAGCAGCTTAGAGGTAGCGGGAGGGCCTACAGATACGCAGTATTTT
j_call: TRBJ2-1; d_call: TRBD1; clone_size: -; v_call: TRBV7-6; cdr3_aa: CASSPYRDRDYNEQFF; cdr3_nt: TGTGCCAGCAGCCCCTACCGGGACAGGGATTACAATGAGCAGTTCTTC
j_call: TRBJ1-5; d_call: -; clone_size: few; v_call: TRBV12-5; cdr3_aa: CASGLSTGRNQPQHF; cdr3_nt: TGTGCTAGTGGTTTGTCAACAGGCCGCAATCAGCCCCAGCATTTT
j_call: TRBJ2-3; d_call: -; clone_size: -; v_call: TRBV7-2; cdr3_aa: CASSLAGFRGDTQYF; cdr3_nt: TGTGCCAGCAGCTTAGCCGGGTTTCGAGGGGATACGCAGTATTTT
j_call: TRBJ2-3; d_call: -; clone_size: -; v_call: TRBV5-1; cdr3_aa: CASSLAVGGADTQYF; cdr3_nt: TGCGCCAGCAGCTTGGCCGTGGGGGGAGCAGATACGCAGTATTTT
j_call: TRBJ2-7; d_call: TRBD2; clone_size: -; v_call: TRBV7-2; cdr3_aa: CASTPTGSGRDEQYF; cdr3_nt: TGTGCCAGCACTCCGACCGGTAGCGGGAGGGACGAGCAGTACTTC
j_call: TRBJ2-1; d_call: TRBD2; clone_size: -; v_call: TRBV7-3; cdr3_aa: CASSLWTSGNNEQFF; cdr3_nt: TGTGCCAGCAGCCTCTGGACTAGCGGGAACAATGAGCAGTTCTTC
j_call: TRBJ1-4; d_call: -; clone_size: -; v_call: TRBV12-3/TRBV12-4; cdr3_aa: CASRGEFSEKLFF; cdr3_nt: TGTGCCAGCCGTGGGGAGTTCAGTGAAAAACTGTTTTTT